The 14 T cell receptor beta chains listed next were all sequenced from one sample in a study of OX40 agonist ivuxolimab in advanced cancers. The protocol was immunoSEQ multiplex PCR, while the TCRdb copy is restricted to in-frame clones and leaves out a portion. The sample has around 70,000 clones, roughly four fifths seen once. The sample in question was CD4+ or CD8+ T cells sorted from blood, obtained in a trial of the OX40 agonist ivuxolimab. These receptor sequences come from an adult with an advanced solid tumor such as melanoma, head and neck, liver or kidney cancer.

This clone was detected only once. This rearrangement joins TRBV5-1 to TRBJ2-3; maybe TRBD2 (6 bases). CDR3 length equals 15 residues. Germline CDR1 SGHRS, CDR2 YFSETQ. V was clipped by 0 bases and J by 2 bases, with 10 bases between them. CDR3 protein: CASSLGTTFTDTQYF. CDR3 DNA sequence: TGCGCCAGCAGCTTGGGGACTACGTTCACAGATACGCAGTATTTT.

The rearrangement links TRBV6-4 to TRBJ2-7, with D hard to call. Trimming pared 4 bases from V and 3 bases from J, leaving 22 bases between. This CDR3 contains 17 residues. CDR1 MRHNA and CDR2 SNTAGT come from the germline V gene. The CDR3 region is CASSGVFWPGALYEQYF. The DNA for the CDR3 is TGTGCCAGCAGTGGGGTTTTCTGGCCTGGTGCCCTCTACGAGCAGTACTTC.

The chain combines TRBV19 with TRBJ2-5, with D perhaps matching TRBD1 or TRBD2 (5 bases each). Per germline, CDR1 LNHDA and CDR2 SQIVND (reference sequence). Trimming took 2 bases from V and 5 from J, leaving 27 bases between them. This CDR3 is 19 amino acids long. In DNA, the CDR3 is TGTGCCAGTAGTATACCCGTACGAGGGGCCGTGACTCAGCGGGAGACCCAGTACTTC. Amino acids: CASSIPVRGAVTQRETQYF. The full variable domain, with the rest looked up from reference TRBV19 and TRBJ2-5, is DGGITQSPKYLFRKEGQNVTLSCEQNLNHDAMYWYRQDPGQGLRLIYYSQIVNDFQKGDIAEGYSVSREKKESFPLTVTSAQKNPTAFYLCASSIPVRGAVTQRETQYFGPGTRLLVL.

The chain is built from TRBV5-6 and TRBJ2-6; a weak D match, TRBD2 (6 bases). V lost 2 bases and J 0 bases, leaving 12 bases between the germline ends. The CDR3 runs 17 residues. Germline V lookup: CDR1 SGHDT, CDR2 YYEEEE. CDR3: CASSFLGLPSGANVLTF. The CDR3 DNA sequence: TGTGCCAGCAGCTTTCTCGGACTACCCTCTGGGGCCAACGTCCTGACTTTC.

This clone was seen once. The genes are TRBV7-8 and TRBJ2-2; D not certain. V was shortened by 1 base and J by 10 bases, with 13 bases between the two germline ends. The CDR3 length is 14 residues. The germline gives CDR1 SGHVS, CDR2 FQNEAQ. As DNA, the CDR3 is TGTGCCAGCAGCTTAGGGGTTAATCGAGAGGAGCTGTTTTTT. Translating gives CASSLGVNREELFF.

The CDR3 nucleotides are TGCGCCAGCAGCCAGTTCACAGGGGTAACTAATGAAAAACTGTTTTTT. Its protein product is CASSQFTGVTNEKLFF. This rearrangement joins TRBV5-1 to TRBJ1-4, with 7 bases identical to TRBD1. The junction had 7 bases not matched to a gene; V was cut back by 4 bases and J by 1 base. The CDR3 contains 16 residues. Germline V lookup: CDR1 SGHRS, CDR2 YFSETQ.

The gene calls are TRBV5-4 and TRBJ2-5, with 7 positions matching TRBD2. The V gene's germline CDR1 is SGHNT and CDR2 YYREEE (reference sequence). The CDR3 runs 18 residues. V gave up 4 bases and J gave up 4 bases; unmatched junction bases: 19. The CDR3, as DNA: TGTGCCAGCAGCCCGGCGGGCGGGGGACGAGGTGTGAGAGAGACCCAGTACTTC. Encoded protein: CASSPAGGGRGVRETQYF.

This rearrangement joins TRBV5-6 to TRBJ2-5; D perhaps matches TRBD1 (6 bases). V gave up 2 bases and J gave up 5 bases, with 10 bases separating them. This CDR3 is 13 amino acids long. Germline assignment: CDR1 SGHDT and CDR2 YYEEEE. The CDR3 here is CASSFTGSETQYF. CDR3 DNA sequence: TGTGCCAGCAGCTTCACAGGGAGCGAGACCCAGTACTTC.

The gene calls are TRBV30 and TRBJ2-7; possibly TRBD1 or TRBD2 for D (5 bases each). Germline CDR1 is GTSNPN and CDR2 is SVGIG (reference sequence). This CDR3 region has 13 residues. Between the trimmed V and J ends, which lost 4 bases and 3 bases, there was a span of 13 bases. The CDR3 spells CAWNGQGDYEQYF. CDR3 coding DNA: TGTGCCTGGAACGGGCAGGGAGACTACGAGCAGTACTTC.

The V gene is TRBV11-1, the J gene TRBJ2-7; 12 bases are a match to TRBD1. Germline CDR1 is SGHAT and CDR2 is FQDESV (reference sequence). After removal of 5 bases from V and 7 bases from J, the junction contained 9 bases not matched to a gene. This CDR3 region has 15 residues. The CDR3 sequence is CASSQGTGGRGEQYF. CDR3 bases: TGTGCCAGCAGCCAGGGGACAGGGGGCCGGGGGGAGCAGTACTTC.

The chain links TRBV28 to TRBJ2-2, with 10 bases lining up with TRBD2. Germline lookup yields CDR1 MDHEN and CDR2 SYDVKM. V lost 5 bases to trimming and J lost 6 bases; unmatched junction nucleotides: 9. The CDR3 is made up of 16 amino acids. The CDR3 DNA follows: TGTGCCAGCAGTCCCACTAGCGGGATCTTCCCCGGGGAGCTGTTTTTT. It codes for CASSPTSGIFPGELFF.

This clone appeared a few times. The rearrangement joins TRBV7-2 to TRBJ1-2, with D possibly being TRBD1 (5 bases). Germline CDR1 is SGHTA and CDR2 is FQGNSA. V was shortened by 5 bases and J by 8 bases, with 15 bases between the two germline ends. CDR3 size: 13 residues. In DNA form, the CDR3 reads TGTGCCAGCAGCCACGACAGAGCCAGCGGCTACACCTTC. It specifies CASSHDRASGYTF.

This clone is a singleton in its sample. This sequence joins TRBV11-2 and TRBJ2-1, with a possible D match to TRBD2 (6 bases). This CDR3 is 15 amino acids long. V was cut by 2 bases and J by 4 bases, with 12 bases left in between. Germline CDR1 reads SGHAT; CDR2 reads FQNNGV. CDR3 amino acids: CASSLTGTLYNEQFF. The CDR3 nucleotides are TGTGCCAGCAGCTTAACCGGGACTCTATACAATGAGCAGTTCTTC.

This chain joins TRBV27 and TRBJ2-5; 7 bases are a match to TRBD1. The CDR3 contains 15 residues. CDR1 MNHEY and CDR2 SMNVEV come from the germline V gene (reference sequence). V was clipped by 5 bases and J by 1 base; unmatched bases: 7. The CDR3 region is CASSTRTGVQETQYF. CDR3 bases: TGTGCCAGCAGTACTAGGACAGGCGTCCAAGAGACCCAGTACTTC.